This T cell receptor beta chain came from a study of blood T cell repertoires in COVID-19. Original data processing: Cell counts per sample came from amplifying reference gene primers. Sequenced by immunoSEQ multiplex PCR; TCRdb stores in-frame clones only, minus some. That table supplies the V and J calls and clone size; D and trimming were determined from the DNA. The sample has 200,000 to 250,000 clones, around 81% seen once; the top ten hold 9.5% to 15%. V was clipped by 2 bases and J by 5 bases; unmatched bases: 8. Germline V gene sequence: CDR1 ENHRY, CDR2 SYGVKD. The CDR3 is 15 residues long. The sequence derives from a human donor in a cohort sampled during active COVID-19. The chain combines TRBV10-3 with TRBJ2-5; TRBD1 matches 7 bases. Material for sequencing was peripheral blood. The CDR3 DNA sequence: TGTGCCATCAGTGAGACAGGGGTGGTTCGGGAGACCCAGTACTTC. Protein product: CAISETGVVRETQYF.